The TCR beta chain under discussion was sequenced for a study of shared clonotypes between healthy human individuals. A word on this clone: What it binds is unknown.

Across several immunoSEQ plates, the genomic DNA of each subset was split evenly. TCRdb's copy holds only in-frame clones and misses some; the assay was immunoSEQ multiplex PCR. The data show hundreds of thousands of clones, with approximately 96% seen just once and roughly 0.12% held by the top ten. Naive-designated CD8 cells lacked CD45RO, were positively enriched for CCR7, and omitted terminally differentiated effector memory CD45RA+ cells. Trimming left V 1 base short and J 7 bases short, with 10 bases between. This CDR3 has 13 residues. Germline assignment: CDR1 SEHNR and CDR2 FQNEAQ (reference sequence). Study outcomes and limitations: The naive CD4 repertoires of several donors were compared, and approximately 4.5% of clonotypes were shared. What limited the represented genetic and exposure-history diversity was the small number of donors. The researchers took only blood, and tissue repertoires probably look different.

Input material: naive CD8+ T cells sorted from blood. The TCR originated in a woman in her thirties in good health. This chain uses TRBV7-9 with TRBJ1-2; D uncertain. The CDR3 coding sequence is TGTGCCAGCAGCTTAGTGGGAGGTGGTGGCTACACCTTC. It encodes CASSLVGGGGYTF.